The clone carrying this T cell receptor beta chain was seen only a few times. Antigen unknown. This CDR3 has 12 amino acids. V was pared by 5 bases and J by 2 bases, with 6 bases between. CDR1 SGHDN and CDR2 FVKESK come from the germline V gene. Using a J-beta primer mix together with a sample-barcoded 5' primer, a second PCR was run for roughly 6 to 11 cycles. Carrying 12 random nucleotides, a template-switch adaptor labeled each individual cDNA molecule. TCRdb recomputed calls from the 5' RACE reads with MiXCR, one row per CDR3 protein. The table lists about 800,000 distinct CDR3 sequences, 20% to 25% of them singletons. The record originates from a study of blood T cells in healthy people across ages. Study-level results: Strong correlation existed between TCR beta diversity and naive T cell percentage.

This sample also belongs to another study, concerning T cells of mothers and their children. Per that paper: Related pairs of mothers and children showed slightly higher, non-significant overlap versus unrelated pairs.

The genes are TRBV14 and TRBJ2-5; the D is unclear. The TCR was taken from a boy aged 5-17 years in good health. Sequencing was done on a sample of blood. The CDR3 spells CASSDWQETQYF. The CDR3 DNA reads TGTGCCAGCAGCGATTGGCAAGAGACCCAGTACTTC.